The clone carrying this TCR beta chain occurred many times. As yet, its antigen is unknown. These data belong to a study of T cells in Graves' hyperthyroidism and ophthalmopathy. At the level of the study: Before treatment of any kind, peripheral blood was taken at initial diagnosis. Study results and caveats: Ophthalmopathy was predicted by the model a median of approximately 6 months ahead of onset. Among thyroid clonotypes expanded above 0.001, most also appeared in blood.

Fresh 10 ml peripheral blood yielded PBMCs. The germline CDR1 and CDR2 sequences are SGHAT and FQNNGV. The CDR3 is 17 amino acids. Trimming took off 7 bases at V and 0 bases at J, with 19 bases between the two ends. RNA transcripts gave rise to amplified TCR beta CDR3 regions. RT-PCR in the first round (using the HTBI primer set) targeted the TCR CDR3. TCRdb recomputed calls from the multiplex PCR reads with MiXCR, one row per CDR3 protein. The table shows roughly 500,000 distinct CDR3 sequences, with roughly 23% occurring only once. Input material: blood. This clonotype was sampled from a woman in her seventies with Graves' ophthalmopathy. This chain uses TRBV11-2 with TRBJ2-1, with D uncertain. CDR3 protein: CASIPLRTPSSYNEQFF. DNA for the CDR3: TGTGCCAGCATCCCCCTCAGAACCCCGAGCTCCTACAATGAGCAGTTCTTC. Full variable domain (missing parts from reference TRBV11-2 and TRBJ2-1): EAGVAQSPRYKIIEKRQSVAFWCNPISGHATLYWYQQILGQGPKLLIQFQNNGVVDDSQLPKDRFSAERLKGVDSTLKIQPAKLEDSAVYLCASIPLRTPSSYNEQFFGPGTRLTVL.